This paragraph reports one T cell receptor beta chain. Its antigen is unknown. Cells classed as naive CD8+ T cells were CD45RO-CCR7+CD27+CD95-. This CDR3 has 14 amino acids. The source of the sample is a study of CXCR3-negative and CXCR3-positive naive CD8 T cells. Study conclusions and caveats: Naive CXCR3-positive and CXCR3-negative cells shared similar TRBV-TRBJ usage, unlike memory cells. CXCR3-positive naive cells had TRB CDR3s that were more hydrophobic than CXCR3-negative naive cells had. After cryopreservation, expression of CXCR3 was partially reduced, and most assays were run with fresh PBMCs. High diversity, comparable across both naive subsets, contrasted with much lower diversity in memory CD8+ cells.

Via 5' RACE with UMI labels, TRB cDNA libraries were prepared. Following a re-call of the 5' RACE reads, TCRdb has one entry per CDR3 protein and lacks DNA. The clone table shows about 120,000 distinct CDR3 sequences, with the ten largest holding around 0.38%. This chain connects TRBV12-3 or TRBV12-4 to TRBJ2-3. The sample was naive CXCR3+ CD8+ T cells from blood. Subset given: CD45RO-CCR7+CD27+CD95- naive CD8+ T cells expressing CXCR3 (TNR3+). This TCR derives from a human donor in good health. Some clones in this sample may be carry-over from other donors' samples. CDR3 amino acids: CASSSDLRPDTQYF.